The 12 T cell receptor beta chains listed next were all sequenced from one sample in a study of control samples from healthy donors and cancer patients. Data came from immunoSEQ multiplex PCR; TCRdb stores just in-frame clones and leaves some out. There are approximately 130,000 clones in the sample; over 75% occur only once, and more than 6.5% lies in the top ten. Specimen: blood. These receptors came from a man in his forties or fifties in good health.

As DNA, the CDR3 is TGTGCCACCAGTGATATCGGACTGACAGATACGCAGTATTTT. Translating it yields CATSDIGLTDTQYF. The chain uses TRBV24-1 and TRBJ2-3; D is possibly TRBD2 (5 bases). This CDR3 contains 14 residues. The V gene lost 3 bases and the J gene lost 3 bases, with 9 bases spanning the gap. CDR1 is KGHDR and CDR2 is SFDVKD in the germline V gene.

The CDR3, as DNA: TGTGCCAGCAGCTTAGCGCCAGGGGGCTACACTGAAGCTTTCTTT. Protein: CASSLAPGGYTEAFF. This chain uses TRBV7-8 with TRBJ1-1; 8 positions match TRBD1. The CDR3 totals 15 residues. Per germline, CDR1 SGHVS and CDR2 FQNEAQ. Unmatched junction bases numbered 3, after V lost 0 bases and J lost 3 bases.

The chain recombines TRBV7-9 with TRBJ2-1, with 7 bases identical to TRBD2. Germline CDR1 SEHNR, CDR2 FQNEAQ (reference sequence). The CDR3 has 16 amino acids. V trimming: 4 bases; J trimming: 2 bases; junction bases outside the gene matches: 8. The CDR3 DNA is TGTGCCAGCAGCTCCATAGCGGGCTCTACCTACAATGAGCAGTTCTTC. Its protein is CASSSIAGSTYNEQFF.

Written as DNA, the CDR3 is TGTGCCAGCACCTCCGGCGCCACCCCCAAAAACATTCAGTACTTC. Protein sequence: CASTSGATPKNIQYF. V gene TRBV5-6 combines with J gene TRBJ2-4; D is unclear. CDR1 is SGHDT and CDR2 is YYEEEE in the germline V gene. V was clipped by 6 bases and J by 2 bases, with 15 bases between them. The CDR3 totals 15 residues.

The rearrangement uses TRBV18 and TRBJ2-5, with 10 bases that match TRBD1. Germline V gives CDR1 KGHSH, CDR2 LQKENI. Trimming at V came to 5 bases and at J to 4 bases, leaving 1 base not matched to a gene. CDR3 length: 13 residues. The CDR3 region is CASSDRGRETQYF. CDR3 sequence (DNA): TGTGCCAGCTCAGACAGGGGGCGAGAGACCCAGTACTTC.

This clone was seen just once. The rearrangement uses TRBV15 and TRBJ2-2; D is perhaps TRBD1 or TRBD2 (5 bases each). This CDR3 region has 16 residues. Trimming pared 0 bases from V and 5 bases from J, leaving 13 bases between. CDR1 and CDR2 from the germline V gene are LNHNV and YYDKDF (reference sequence). The CDR3 loop is CATSRDYGADTGELFF. CDR3 DNA sequence: TGTGCCACCAGCAGAGATTACGGGGCAGATACCGGGGAGCTGTTTTTT.

V usage is TRBV2 and J usage is TRBJ2-3, with a tentative D call TRBD2 (6 bases). Germline V gives CDR1 SNHLY, CDR2 FYNNEI. V was clipped by 10 bases and J by 4 bases, with 18 bases between them. The CDR3 totals 14 residues. The DNA of the CDR3 is TGTGCCACTCCCGGCTGGGGGGATTCAGATACGCAGTATTTT. Residues: CATPGWGDSDTQYF.

This sequence joins TRBV2 and TRBJ1-4; D gene unclear. V was pared by 2 bases and J by 6 bases, with 13 bases between. Germline CDR1 is SNHLY and CDR2 is FYNNEI. The CDR3 runs 15 residues. The CDR3 protein is CASSERLGLDEKLFF. For the CDR3, the DNA is TGTGCCAGCAGTGAAAGACTGGGGTTGGATGAAAAACTGTTTTTT.

The rearrangement links TRBV5-1 to TRBJ1-5; D unclear. The CDR3 loop spans 12 amino acids. Germline V CDR1 and CDR2: SGHRS, YFSETQ. Trimming left V 4 bases short and J 7 bases short, with 9 bases between. In DNA, the CDR3 is TGCGCCAGCAGCCCGTCTGGGCAGCCCCAGCATTTT. It specifies CASSPSGQPQHF.

This clone came up many times. V gene TRBV12-3 or TRBV12-4 combines with J gene TRBJ2-4; D unclear. V gave up 3 bases and J gave up 4 bases, with 4 bases separating them. The CDR3 sequence is 12 residues long. CDR3 amino acids: CASSFQKNIQYF. CDR3 nucleotide sequence: TGTGCCAGCAGTTTTCAGAAAAACATTCAGTACTTC.

The CDR3 sequence: CASGGLTEAFF. DNA of the CDR3: TGTGCCAGTGGGGGACTCACTGAAGCTTTCTTT. V is TRBV19 and J is TRBJ1-1; D possibly corresponds to TRBD1 (5 bases). The CDR3 is made up of 11 amino acids. The germline V gene has CDR1 LNHDA and CDR2 SQIVND (reference sequence). Trimming cost V 8 bases and J 4 bases, with 8 bases left between them.

This clone has only one observation. The V gene is TRBV11-3, the J gene TRBJ1-1, with D unclear. CDR1 SGHNT and CDR2 YENEEA come from the germline V gene. Between the trimmed V and J ends, which lost 3 bases and 4 bases, there was a span of 6 bases. The CDR3 covers 12 residues. The CDR3 DNA reads as TGTGCCAGCAGCTTGAAGGGCACTGAAGCTTTCTTT. This encodes CASSLKGTEAFF. Full variable domain (remainder filled in from reference TRBV11-3 and TRBJ1-1): EAGVVQSPRYKIIEKKQPVAFWCNPISGHNTLYWYLQNLGQGPELLIRYENEEAVDDSQLPKDRFSAERLKGVDSTLKIQPAELGDSAVYLCASSLKGTEAFFGQGTRLTVV.